A selection of T cell receptor beta chains follows, all from one sample in a study of glioma-infiltrating T cells. Each CDR3 protein gets one entry after TCRdb re-called the multiplex PCR reads with MiXCR. The top ten hold less than 45% of the sample, which has some 90,000 distinct CDR3 sequences, 35% to 45% seen once. The sample was glioma tissue, nonneoplastic brain tissue, or PBMCs (not recorded which). The receptors here all came from a human donor with low-grade glioma or glioblastoma, undergoing nonglioma brain surgery, or in good health (not recorded which). CDR3s include the opening cysteine and the closing phenylalanine or tryptophan. The D gene is left open where the match is weak. The size of a clone is reported for some rows only, either as once, few or many, or as a class for expanded clones.

v_call,d_call,j_call,clone_size,cdr3_length,cdr3_aa,cdr3_nt
TRBV19,NA,TRBJ1-2,many,16,CASSMALGRVNYGYTF,TGTGCCAGTAGTATGGCGTTGGGCCGAGTTAACTATGGCTACACCTTC
TRBV24-1,NA,TRBJ2-5,many,14,CATSDLSGVGTQYF,TGTGCCACCAGTGATTTGTCAGGGGTTGGGACCCAGTACTTC
TRBV2,NA,TRBJ1-2,many,13,CASSEQGVSGYTF,TGTGCCAGCAGTGAGCAGGGTGTAAGTGGCTACACCTTC
TRBV4-3,TRBD2,TRBJ2-1,NA,16,CASSQVLAGGQNMQFF,TGCGCCAGCAGCCAAGTTCTAGCGGGAGGCCAAAACATGCAGTTCTTC
TRBV6-2/TRBV6-3,NA,TRBJ1-1,NA,13,CASRQERNYEDFF,TGTGCCAGCAGACAGGAAAGAAACTATGAAGATTTCTTT
TRBV3-1,NA,TRBJ1-4,many,16,CASSPTGTTGGEKLFF,TGTGCCAGCAGCCCTACTGGGACAACAGGAGGGGAAAAACTGTTTTTT
TRBV28,NA,TRBJ2-7,many,14,CASSLSGEPYEQYF,TGTGCCAGCAGCCTCTCCGGGGAGCCCTACGAGCAGTACTTC
TRBV7-9,NA,TRBJ2-6,many,16,CASTLGTGTGANVLTF,TGTGCCAGCACCTTAGGAACAGGGACTGGGGCCAACGTCCTGACTTTC
TRBV19,NA,TRBJ2-1,NA,16,CVSSIGSLAWGQEQFF,TGTGTCAGTAGTATTGGGAGCCTAGCGTGGGGTCAAGAGCAGTTCTTT
TRBV19,TRBD1,TRBJ2-7,NA,16,CASSGPPGQGTYEQYF,TGTGCCAGTAGTGGTCCCCCCGGACAGGGAACCTACGAGCAGTACTTC
TRBV27,NA,TRBJ2-7,few,14,CAPAVYEGAYEQYF,TGTGCTCCAGCAGTTTATGAGGGGGCCTACGAGCAGTACTTC
TRBV6-2/TRBV6-3,NA,TRBJ2-7,NA,15,CASTRSAGDDYEQYF,TGTGCCAGCACCCGGTCCGCAGGGGACGACTACGAGCAGTACTTC
TRBV4-1,NA,TRBJ2-1,NA,18,CASSPESFPNYGYNEQFF,TGCGCCAGCAGCCCAGAGTCTTTCCCTAACTATGGCTACAATGAGCAGTTCTTC
TRBV20-1,TRBD1,TRBJ1-2,NA,12,CSSRGQDYGYTF,TGCAGTTCTCGAGGACAGGACTATGGCTACACCTTC
TRBV20-1,NA,TRBJ1-2,many,13,CSAKSENPYGYTF,TGCAGTGCTAAATCGGAAAACCCGTATGGCTACACCTTC
TRBV28,NA,TRBJ2-1,many,19,CASLFGRPRAVNLYNEQFF,TGTGCCAGCCTGTTCGGGCGCCCTCGTGCGGTGAATCTCTACAATGAGCAGTTCTTC
TRBV10-3,TRBD1,TRBJ2-7,once,17,CAISEITGTGGLYEQYF,TGTGCCATCAGTGAGATCACCGGGACAGGGGGCTTGTACGAGCAGTACTTC
TRBV27,NA,TRBJ1-6,NA,13,CAIILVQYSPLHF,TGTGCCATCATTCTTGTACAGTATTCACCCCTCCACTTT
TRBV27,NA,TRBJ1-2,many,15,CASSFSQSDNYGYTF,TGTGCCAGCAGTTTCTCCCAGTCGGATAACTATGGCTACACCTTC
TRBV5-4,TRBD2,TRBJ2-5,many,17,CASSLPAGGLAGETQYF,TGTGCCAGCAGCTTGCCGGCGGGAGGGCTCGCGGGGGAGACCCAGTACTTC
TRBV20-1,NA,TRBJ2-1,NA,15,CSSAVGGARTNEQFF,TGCAGTTCAGCAGTAGGGGGGGCCAGAACCAATGAGCAGTTCTTC
TRBV7-6,NA,TRBJ2-7,many,16,CASSPGAAQGTYEQYF,TGTGCCAGCAGCCCCGGGGCGGCCCAGGGTACCTACGAGCAGTACTTC
TRBV20-1,NA,TRBJ1-6,NA,15,CSAATGSSDNSPLHF,TGCAGTGCTGCAACAGGGAGCTCCGATAATTCACCCCTCCACTTT
TRBV6-2/TRBV6-3,NA,TRBJ1-2,medium-sized,16,CASSYRSVDIRYGYTF,TGTGCCAGCAGTTACCGTTCTGTTGACATTCGGTATGGCTACACCTTC
TRBV6-2/TRBV6-3,NA,TRBJ2-5,many,15,CASSWGPSGQETQYF,TGTGCCAGCAGTTGGGGGCCTAGCGGCCAAGAGACCCAGTACTTC
TRBV2,NA,TRBJ2-3,many,16,CASRPYGRASTDTQYF,TGTGCCAGCAGACCCTATGGCCGTGCTAGCACAGATACGCAGTATTTT
TRBV28,NA,TRBJ1-2,NA,13,CASSLRSWYGYTF,TGTGCCAGCAGCCTCCGGAGTTGGTATGGCTACACCTTC
TRBV3-1,NA,TRBJ2-7,many,13,CASSRGSSGEQYF,TGTGCCAGCAGCCGAGGTAGCTCGGGTGAGCAGTACTTC
TRBV29-1,TRBD2,TRBJ2-5,many,12,CSVEGLGETQYF,TGCAGCGTTGAGGGACTAGGCGAGACCCAGTACTTC
TRBV14,TRBD2,TRBJ2-1,NA,17,CASSPTVLRLADNEQFF,TGTGCCAGCAGCCCTACCGTATTACGACTAGCGGACAATGAGCAGTTCTTC
TRBV27,TRBD2,TRBJ2-3,once,15,CAARPSGGTTDTQYF,TGTGCCGCCAGACCCAGCGGGGGAACTACAGATACGCAGTATTTT
TRBV28,NA,TRBJ2-5,many,12,CASSFGSVDQYF,TGTGCCAGCAGTTTTGGGTCGGTGGACCAGTACTTC
TRBV5-1,TRBD1,TRBJ2-2,many,19,CASSLGARTGIMSTGELFF,TGCGCCAGCAGCTTGGGGGCTCGGACAGGGATAATGAGCACCGGGGAGCTGTTTTTT
TRBV6-1,NA,TRBJ2-4,NA,15,CASSEASVSKSIRYF,TGTGCCAGCAGTGAAGCCTCAGTATCAAAAAGCATTCGGTACTTC
TRBV6-1,NA,TRBJ1-5,many,12,CASLGFNQPQHF,TGTGCCAGCTTGGGATTTAATCAGCCCCAGCATTTT
TRBV5-1,NA,TRBJ2-2,many,12,CASSPLAGELFF,TGCGCCAGCAGCCCCCTGGCCGGGGAGCTGTTTTTT
TRBV5-1,TRBD1,TRBJ2-6,few,15,CASSFGQGGANVLTF,TGCGCCAGCAGCTTCGGACAGGGTGGGGCCAACGTCCTGACTTTC
TRBV11-2,NA,TRBJ2-3,many,14,CASSSLSQHDTQYF,TGTGCCAGCAGCTCGCTAAGTCAACACGATACGCAGTATTTT
TRBV4-1,NA,TRBJ2-5,NA,13,CASSHRGTEAQYF,TGCGCCAGCAGCCACCGCGGCACAGAGGCCCAGTACTTC
TRBV3-1,TRBD1,TRBJ2-7,once,15,CASSQGQGGYYEKYF,TGTGCCAGCAGCCAGGGACAGGGGGGCTACTACGAGAAGTACTTC
TRBV3-1,TRBD1,TRBJ2-2,NA,16,CASVSRDRVNTGKLFF,TGTGCTAGTGTCAGCCGGGACAGGGTCAACACCGGGAAGCTGTTTTTT
TRBV11-2,TRBD2,TRBJ2-5,many,17,CASSLGASGGKKETQYF,TGTGCCAGCAGCTTAGGAGCTAGCGGGGGGAAAAAAGAGACCCAGTACTTC
TRBV6-5,TRBD1,TRBJ2-7,NA,15,CASSYRDRGTYEQYF,TGTGCCAGCAGTTACAGGGACAGGGGAACCTACGAGCAGTACTTC
TRBV30,NA,TRBJ1-2,few,16,CAWRLTTGRIDYGYTF,TGTGCCTGGAGACTAACCACGGGCAGGATCGACTATGGCTACACCTTC
TRBV15,NA,TRBJ2-5,once,19,CATSRGNAESRSNQETQYF,TGTGCCACCAGCAGAGGAAATGCGGAAAGCCGTTCCAACCAAGAGACCCAGTACTTC
TRBV2,NA,TRBJ2-5,NA,15,CASSEMRGNQETQYF,TGTGCCAGCAGTGAAATGCGCGGAAACCAAGAGACCCAGTACTTC
TRBV15,NA,TRBJ1-6,NA,13,CATSRVWYSPLHF,TGTGCCACCAGCAGGGTATGGTATTCACCCCTCCACTTT
TRBV2,NA,TRBJ2-1,NA,14,CAIIVGGFSNEQFF,TGTGCCATCATAGTAGGGGGATTTTCCAATGAGCAGTTCTTC
TRBV5-4,NA,TRBJ2-1,many,13,CASSFDRQVEQFF,TGTGCCAGCAGCTTTGACCGGCAGGTTGAGCAGTTCTTC
TRBV12-3/TRBV12-4,NA,TRBJ2-7,NA,12,CASSLANYEQYF,TGTGCCAGCAGTTTAGCTAACTACGAGCAGTACTTC
TRBV2,NA,TRBJ1-5,many,14,CASTAANSNQPQHF,TGTGCCAGCACGGCAGCTAATAGCAATCAGCCCCAGCATTTT
TRBV5-1,NA,TRBJ1-1,many,15,CASSGTTGPNTEAFF,TGCGCCAGCAGCGGTACGACAGGACCGAACACTGAAGCTTTCTTT
TRBV4-1,NA,TRBJ2-1,NA,15,CASSQEGGSYNEQFF,TGCGCCAGCAGCCAAGAGGGTGGGTCCTACAATGAGCAGTTCTTC
TRBV3-1,TRBD2,TRBJ2-2,many,18,CASSPWTSGSLNTGELFF,TGTGCCAGCAGTCCTTGGACTAGCGGGAGCTTGAACACCGGGGAGCTGTTTTTT
TRBV2,NA,TRBJ2-7,many,13,CASSERTADEQYF,TGTGCCAGCAGTGAAAGGACTGCTGACGAGCAGTACTTC